This entry lists 29 T cell receptor beta chains sequenced from one sample in a study of CD4+ T cells in melanoma. Repertoires were generated with immunoSEQ multiplex PCR, while TCRdb's copy carries only in-frame clones and drops some. Among roughly 10,000 clones, over 65% were seen once, and the ten largest hold 21%. Material for sequencing was cells from a culture (not recorded whether cultured in vitro). Source of these receptors: a human donor with melanoma.

The chain combines TRBV5-1 with TRBJ1-1; unclear D gene. Trimming removed 0 bases from V and 1 base from J, with 7 bases in between. Germline CDR1 SGHRS, CDR2 YFSETQ. This CDR3 has 14 residues. In nucleotides, the CDR3 is TGCGCCAGCAGCTTGGAGGGTCGGAACACTGAAGCTTTCTTT. Translation gives CASSLEGRNTEAFF.

This rearrangement joins TRBV6-5 to TRBJ1-2, with D possibly being TRBD1 (5 bases). In germline, CDR1 is MNHEY, CDR2 SVGAGI. The CDR3 contains 14 residues. Trimming removed 5 bases at V and 6 bases at J, with 16 bases between. The CDR3 region has the DNA TGTGCCAGCAGTAGATCCGTTACAGGTGATGGCTACACCTTC. Translated: CASSRSVTGDGYTF.

CDR3 nucleotide sequence: TGTGCCAGCGGAGGCCCCCAGGAGGATACGCAGTATTTT. Its translation: CASGGPQEDTQYF. The chain recombines TRBV5-4 with TRBJ2-3; a weak D match, TRBD2 (5 bases). CDR1 is SGHNT and CDR2 is YYREEE in the germline V gene (reference sequence). The CDR3 is made up of 13 amino acids. V lost 7 bases to trimming and J lost 6 bases, with 15 bases between them.

The rearrangement joins TRBV18 to TRBJ1-2, with D maybe TRBD1 (5 bases). CDR1 is KGHSH and CDR2 is LQKENI in the germline V gene. V was trimmed by 5 bases and J by 4 bases, leaving 11 bases between them. The length of the CDR3 is 13 residues. CDR3 nucleotides: TGTGCCAGCTCAGGGGGGTACGGCTATGGCTACACCTTC. It translates to CASSGGYGYGYTF.

The J gene is TRBJ2-3, the V gene TRBV29-1; 8 bases map to TRBD2. V gave up 8 bases and J gave up 5 bases; unmatched junction bases: 9. The CDR3 has 13 residues. Germline CDR1 is SQVTM and CDR2 is ANQGSEA. The CDR3 loop reads CSTLGGEGDTQYF. CDR3 sequence (DNA): TGCAGCACACTCGGGGGGGAGGGAGATACGCAGTATTTT.

This clone turned up a few times. The chain couples TRBV5-1 to TRBJ2-7, with 8 bases identical to TRBD1. The CDR3 loop spans 12 amino acids. The germline V gene encodes CDR1 SGHRS and CDR2 YFSETQ. The V gene end was trimmed by 5 bases and the J gene end by 6 bases; junction bases not matched to a gene: 4. The CDR3 DNA sequence: TGCGCCAGCAGGACAGGGGCGGGCGAGCAGTACTTC. Translation gives CASRTGAGEQYF.

The chain employs TRBV6-5 and TRBJ2-2, with 10 positions matching TRBD1. Germline V gene data show CDR1 as MNHEY and CDR2 as SVGAGI. V was clipped by 4 bases and J by 6 bases; unmatched bases: 8. The CDR3 extends over 16 amino acids. The CDR3 bases are TGTGCCAGCAGTTCGCTCGACAGGGGGCCTGCCGGGGAGCTGTTTTTT. Translation: CASSSLDRGPAGELFF.

CDR3 protein: CASSPGTRNSPLHF. The DNA for the CDR3 is TGTGCCAGCAGCCCCGGAACGAGAAATTCACCCCTCCACTTT. This chain connects TRBV9 to TRBJ1-6; D not certain. Trimming took 4 bases from V and 7 from J, leaving 12 bases between them. This CDR3 contains 14 residues. From germline, CDR1 is SGDLS and CDR2 YYNGEE.

The chain uses TRBV6-6 and TRBJ2-4; perhaps TRBD2 as D (5 bases). V lost 4 bases, J lost 9 bases, and 16 bases lay in between. CDR3 size: 14 residues. Germline assignment: CDR1 MNHNY and CDR2 SVGAGI (reference sequence). DNA for the CDR3: TGTGCCAGCAGTTCCCCGGACTCCCAAGGCATTCAGTACTTC. It translates to CASSSPDSQGIQYF.

V usage is TRBV6-6 and J usage is TRBJ1-3, with 9 bases identical to TRBD1. V shed 8 bases and J 8 bases; nucleotides not matched to a gene: 13. The CDR3 is 15 residues long. Germline V gene data show CDR1 as MNHNY and CDR2 as SVGAGI (reference sequence). This CDR3 reads CASFEKGQGVYTIYF. CDR3 nucleotide sequence: TGTGCCAGCTTCGAGAAGGGACAGGGCGTTTACACCATATATTTT.

The chain couples TRBV5-1 to TRBJ1-1; maybe TRBD1 (6 bases). The germline V gene encodes CDR1 SGHRS and CDR2 YFSETQ. The V end lost 4 bases, the J end lost 5 bases, and 15 bases lay between the germline ends. The CDR3 sequence is 14 residues long. CDR3 residues: CASSPLQTGTEAFF. The DNA for the CDR3 is TGCGCCAGCAGCCCCCTGCAAACAGGGACTGAAGCTTTCTTT.

For the CDR3, the DNA is TGTGCCAGCAGCTTGGAGGGACAGATTAATGAAAAACTGTTTTTT. Protein product: CASSLEGQINEKLFF. The chain carries TRBV7-9 and TRBJ1-4, with 7 bases that match TRBD1. The CDR3 totals 15 residues. V gave up 3 bases and J gave up 4 bases; unmatched junction bases: 5. Looked up from germline, CDR1 is SEHNR and CDR2 is FQNEAQ (reference sequence).

The chain has TRBV9 and TRBJ1-2; no definite D call. The CDR3 is 11 residues long. V was trimmed by 4 bases and J by 7 bases, leaving 8 bases between them. Germline CDR1 is SGDLS and CDR2 is YYNGEE. The CDR3 is CASSLRGGYTF. The CDR3 DNA reads TGTGCCAGCAGCCTTCGGGGTGGCTACACCTTC. The variable domain in full, with the rest retrieved from reference TRBV9 and TRBJ1-2, is DSGVTQTPKHLITATGQRVTLRCSPRSGDLSVYWYQQSLDQGLQFLIQYYNGEERAKGNILERFSAQQFPDLHSELNLSSLELGDSALYFCASSLRGGYTFGSGTRLTVV.

V is TRBV5-1 and J is TRBJ1-2; 11 bases match TRBD1. Germline V gene data show CDR1 as SGHRS and CDR2 as YFSETQ. V shed 7 bases and J 5 bases; nucleotides not matched to a gene: 7. The CDR3 loop spans 14 amino acids. The CDR3 nucleotides are TGCGCCAGCCGCTGGGACAGGGGGGATTATGGCTACACCTTC. Translation gives CASRWDRGDYGYTF.

CDR3 DNA: TGCAGCGTTGAAGATCGGGTCGAGGTGAGCACAGATACGCAGTATTTT. It codes for CSVEDRVEVSTDTQYF. The chain has TRBV29-1 and TRBJ2-3; no clear D. The germline CDR1 and CDR2 sequences are SQVTM and ANQGSEA. The V end lost 0 bases, the J end lost 0 bases, and 13 bases lay between the germline ends. This CDR3 spans 16 amino acids.

This rearrangement joins TRBV7-3 to TRBJ2-3; D unclear. This CDR3 comprises 13 residues. V dropped 2 bases and J dropped 5 bases, with 8 bases sitting between them. CDR1 is SGHTA, CDR2 FQGTGA, per germline. The CDR3, as DNA: TGTGCCAGCAGCTTACAGGACGGAGATACGCAGTATTTT. Translating it yields CASSLQDGDTQYF.

This clone has a handful of counts. The chain links TRBV9 to TRBJ2-3; D remains unclear. Germline CDR1 and CDR2: SGDLS and YYNGEE. The V end was cut by 4 bases, the J end by 3 bases, with 24 bases between. This CDR3 comprises 18 residues. The CDR3 bases are TGTGCCAGCAGCTCGCCCCCGGGCAGACTGCCCGAGACAGATACGCAGTATTTT. The encoded protein is CASSSPPGRLPETDTQYF.

This clone was counted a few times. The V call is TRBV5-1, the J call TRBJ1-2; 9 nucleotides align to TRBD1. The CDR3 spans 17 residues. Trimming cost V 4 bases and J 7 bases; bases outside gene matches: 17. From germline, CDR1 is SGHRS and CDR2 YFSETQ. The CDR3 spells CASSQNPPGQGYSGYTF. The CDR3, as DNA: TGCGCCAGCAGCCAGAATCCGCCCGGACAGGGGTACTCTGGCTACACCTTC.

The genes are TRBV5-5 and TRBJ1-2, with D perhaps TRBD1 (5 bases). The germline V gene encodes CDR1 SGHKS and CDR2 YYEKEE (reference sequence). CDR3 size: 14 residues. V gave up 3 bases and J gave up 8 bases, with 17 bases separating them. The CDR3 spells CASSYPGRAKGYTF. The CDR3 DNA is TGTGCCAGCAGCTATCCTGGCAGGGCTAAGGGCTACACCTTC. Drawing the rest from reference TRBV5-5 and TRBJ1-2, the complete variable domain is DAGVTQSPTHLIKTRGQQVTLRCSPISGHKSVSWYQQVLGQGPQFIFQYYEKEERGRGNFPDRFSARQFPNYSSELNVNALLLGDSALYLCASSYPGRAKGYTFGSGTRLTVV.

The chain carries TRBV5-8 and TRBJ1-1; 9 bases match TRBD1. V lost 3 bases, J lost 2 bases, and 5 bases stayed unmatched. CDR1 and CDR2 from the germline V gene are SGHTS and YDEGEE. This CDR3 is 15 amino acids long. This chain's CDR3 is CASSYGDRDNTEAFF. The CDR3, as DNA: TGTGCCAGCAGCTATGGGGACAGGGACAACACTGAAGCTTTCTTT.

The CDR3 loop is CASSQDQVRGKETQYF. The DNA of the CDR3 is TGTGCCAGCAGCCAAGATCAGGTCAGGGGGAAGGAGACCCAGTACTTC. The gene calls are TRBV3-1 (or the pseudogene TRBV3-2) and TRBJ2-5; 7 nucleotides match TRBD1. There are 16 residues in the CDR3. V shed 0 bases, J shed 5 bases, and the junction held 9 bases outside the gene matches. Germline CDR1 reads LGHDT; CDR2 reads YNNKEL (reference sequence).

This clone was recorded a few times. The V call is TRBV6-6, the J call TRBJ2-7; the D gene is possibly TRBD1 (6 bases). The V and J ends lost 2 bases and 1 base respectively, with 15 bases between them. Germline CDR1 and CDR2: MNHNY and SVGAGI (reference sequence). This CDR3 comprises 16 residues. The CDR3 loop reads CASSYPNRDKSYEQYF. The CDR3 nucleotides are TGTGCCAGCAGTTACCCAAACCGGGACAAGTCCTACGAGCAGTACTTC.

V gene TRBV29-1 combines with J gene TRBJ2-5; 11 bases line up with TRBD2. The CDR3 is 13 residues long. Germline CDR1 is SQVTM and CDR2 is ANQGSEA. The ends lost 8 bases at V and 4 bases at J; junction bases unmatched: 6. CDR3 sequence: CSSTSGAGETQYF. The CDR3 nucleotides read TGCAGCTCGACTAGCGGGGCGGGAGAGACCCAGTACTTC.

The chain uses TRBV7-8 and TRBJ1-2, with D possibly TRBD1 on 5 matching bases. CDR3 length: 15 amino acids. The germline CDR1 and CDR2 sequences are SGHVS and FQNEAQ. V lost 5 bases and J lost 8, with 21 bases in between. The CDR3 reads CASSPARTGWGGYTF. DNA of the CDR3: TGTGCCAGCAGCCCCGCGAGGACGGGTTGGGGGGGCTACACCTTC.

This chain links TRBV18 with TRBJ2-5; D not resolved. The CDR3 totals 16 residues. V was pared by 0 bases and J by 1 base, with 12 bases between. CDR1 and CDR2 from the germline V gene are KGHSH and LQKENI. The DNA of the CDR3 is TGTGCCAGCTCACCACCCAACGGCCGACCCCAAGAGACCCAGTACTTC. Translation gives CASSPPNGRPQETQYF.

The chain uses TRBV6-5 and TRBJ1-2; no firm D call. V was trimmed by 10 bases and J by 2 bases, leaving 8 bases between them. Looked up from germline, CDR1 is MNHEY and CDR2 is SVGAGI. CDR3 length equals 11 residues. CDR3 bases: TGTGCCAACGGCCCGAACTATGGCTACACCTTC. Its translation is CANGPNYGYTF.

The chain links TRBV13 to TRBJ2-1, with no clear D. V lost 8 bases and J lost 6, with 17 bases in between. Germline V CDR1 and CDR2: PRHDT, FYEKMQ (reference sequence). This CDR3 comprises 14 residues. The CDR3 sequence is CASGVSGRSNEQFF. CDR3 DNA sequence: TGTGCCAGCGGTGTCTCAGGCAGGAGCAATGAGCAGTTCTTC.

CDR3 amino acids: CAWSPRQGMNTEAFF. The CDR3 bases are TGTGCCTGGAGCCCGAGACAGGGAATGAACACTGAAGCTTTCTTT. This sequence joins TRBV30 and TRBJ1-1, with TRBD1 identical over 7 bases. The CDR3 consists of 15 residues. Germline-derived CDR1 and CDR2 are GTSNPN and SVGIG (reference sequence). V lost 3 bases, J lost 0 bases, and 7 bases stayed unmatched.

The DNA for the CDR3 is TGTGCCAGCAATGTGGGTTTGAACACTGAAGCTTTCTTT. It codes for CASNVGLNTEAFF. V usage is TRBV6-5 and J usage is TRBJ1-1; no definite D call. CDR1 and CDR2 (germline): MNHEY, SVGAGI. V was pared by 7 bases and J by 0 bases, with 9 bases between. The CDR3 covers 13 residues.